The rows below give T cell receptor beta chains drawn from one sample of a study of blood T cells in healthy people across ages. TCRdb itself ran the 5' RACE reads through MiXCR, one entry per CDR3 protein. The data show around 1.5 million distinct CDR3 sequences, roughly 32% seen once. Source material: blood. These receptors were collected from a woman under 40 in good health. Each CDR3 is given with its conserved first and last residue. The D gene is left open where the match is weak. Rows may omit the clone size; those that give it use once, few, many or a size class.

J gene	clone size	D gene	V gene	CDR3 protein	CDR3 DNA
TRBJ2-1	-	TRBD1	TRBV7-6	CASSLEGRGLNEQFF	TGTGCCAGCAGCTTAGAGGGAAGGGGGCTCAATGAGCAGTTCTTC
TRBJ2-1	-	TRBD1	TRBV5-1	CASSSTGLRQGLGDEQFF	TGCGCCAGCAGTTCTACCGGTCTTCGACAGGGGCTAGGCGATGAGCAGTTCTTC
TRBJ2-7	-	TRBD1	TRBV28	CASRTGGLEEQYF	TGTGCCAGCAGGACAGGGGGTCTTGAAGAGCAGTACTTC
TRBJ1-5	-	-	TRBV5-5	CASSLEDRRGDQPQHF	TGTGCCAGCAGCTTAGAAGACAGGAGGGGGGATCAGCCCCAGCATTTT
TRBJ2-7	-	TRBD1	TRBV28	CASSPGQAGSYEQYF	TGTGCCAGCAGCCCGGGACAGGCTGGGTCCTACGAGCAGTACTTC
TRBJ1-2	-	-	TRBV5-5	CASSLVEAHETDGYTF	TGTGCCAGCAGCTTGGTGGAGGCGCACGAGACGGATGGCTACACCTTC
TRBJ1-1	-	-	TRBV20-1	CSAIELGDTEAFF	TGCAGTGCTATTGAACTAGGAGACACTGAAGCTTTCTTT
TRBJ2-2	few	TRBD2	TRBV4-2	CASSQDLSLAGGGGELFF	TGTGCCAGCAGCCAAGATTTATCCCTAGCGGGGGGTGGCGGGGAGCTGTTTTTT
TRBJ2-7	many	TRBD1	TRBV20-1	CSARAGDRAYEQYF	TGCAGTGCCCGTGCGGGGGACAGGGCCTACGAGCAGTACTTC
TRBJ2-3	-	TRBD2	TRBV5-1	CASSYTLPSGGFTDTQYF	TGCGCCAGCAGCTACACGCTTCCCAGCGGGGGCTTCACAGATACGCAGTATTTT
TRBJ2-5	-	-	TRBV5-8	CASSPGSGPQETQYF	TGTGCCAGCAGCCCGGGGAGCGGGCCCCAAGAGACCCAGTACTTC
TRBJ1-5	few	-	TRBV12-3/TRBV12-4	CASSLGPVSNQPQHF	TGTGCCAGCAGTTTAGGGCCTGTTAGCAATCAGCCCCAGCATTTT
TRBJ2-5	-	-	TRBV10-3	CAISEITPGLQETQYF	TGTGCCATCAGTGAGATCACCCCAGGGCTCCAAGAGACCCAGTACTTC